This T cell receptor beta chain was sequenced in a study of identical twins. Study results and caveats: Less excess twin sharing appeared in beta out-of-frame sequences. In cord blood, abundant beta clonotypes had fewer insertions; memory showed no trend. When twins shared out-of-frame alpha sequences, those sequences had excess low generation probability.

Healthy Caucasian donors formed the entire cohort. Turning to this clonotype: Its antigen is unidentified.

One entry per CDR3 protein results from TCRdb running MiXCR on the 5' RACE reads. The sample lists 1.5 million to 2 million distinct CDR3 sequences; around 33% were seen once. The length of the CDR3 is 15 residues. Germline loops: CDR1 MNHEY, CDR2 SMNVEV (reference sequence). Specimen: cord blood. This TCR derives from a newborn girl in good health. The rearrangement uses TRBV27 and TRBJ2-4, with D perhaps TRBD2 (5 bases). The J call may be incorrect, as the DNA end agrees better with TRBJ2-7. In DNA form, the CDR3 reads TGTGCCAGCAGTCCCCTACTAGGGAATGACTACGAGCAGTACTTC. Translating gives CASSPLLGNDYEQYF.